This is a list of T cell receptor beta chains from one sample in a study of CD8+ T cells in alopecia areata. Produced via immunoSEQ multiplex PCR; TCRdb's table is partial and in-frame only. The sample has about 200,000 clones; around 50% are singletons. Sequencing input: CD8+ T cells sorted from blood. These receptors were taken from a human donor in good health. The CDR3 runs from the conserved cysteine through the conserved F or W. Each record gives: D gene, V gene, J gene, clone size, CDR3 length, CDR3 DNA, CDR3 protein. A D gene is named only where the DNA matches it firmly. The size entry is marked missing in some rows and otherwise reads once, few, many or a size class.

D: NA; V: TRBV2; J: TRBJ2-3; size: NA; length: 14; DNA: TGTGCCAGCACACAGGGAAAGCTCAAAGATACGCAGTATTTT; CDR3: CASTQGKLKDTQYF
D: TRBD1; V: TRBV19; J: TRBJ1-3; size: NA; length: 15; DNA: TGTGCCAGTAGCGCCGGGACAGGCCTGGGAAACACCATATATTTT; CDR3: CASSAGTGLGNTIYF
D: TRBD1; V: TRBV6-5; J: TRBJ1-5; size: NA; length: 15; DNA: TGTGCCAGCAGGATGACAGGGAATAGCAATCAGCCCCAGCATTTT; CDR3: CASRMTGNSNQPQHF
D: TRBD1; V: TRBV23-1; J: TRBJ2-7; size: once; length: 15; DNA: TGCGCCAGCGGTGGGGGACAGGGGGCCAACTACGAGCAGTACTTC; CDR3: CASGGGQGANYEQYF
D: NA; V: TRBV11-1; J: TRBJ2-5; size: NA; length: 14; DNA: TGTGCCAGCAGCCCCGGGGGACCGACGGGGGCCCAGTACTTC; CDR3: CASSPGGPTGAQYF
D: TRBD2; V: TRBV5-1; J: TRBJ2-3; size: few; length: 13; DNA: TGCGCCAAAACACTAGCGGGGGGAGAGGCGCAGTATTTT; CDR3: CAKTLAGGEAQYF
D: NA; V: TRBV29-1; J: TRBJ1-2; size: NA; length: 15; DNA: TGCAGCGTTGAGGGACGTTTATATAGAATCGAGGGCTACACCTTC; CDR3: CSVEGRLYRIEGYTF
D: NA; V: TRBV7-9; J: TRBJ1-5; size: few; length: 14; DNA: TGTGCCAGCAGCTTAGGATCCGAGAATCAGCCCCAGCATTTT; CDR3: CASSLGSENQPQHF
D: TRBD1; V: TRBV29-1; J: TRBJ2-7; size: few; length: 13; DNA: TGCAGCGTTCCTTCGGACAGGGGCTACGAGCAGTACTTC; CDR3: CSVPSDRGYEQYF
D: NA; V: TRBV23-1; J: TRBJ2-5; size: NA; length: 12; DNA: TGCGCCAGCATCGGCGGTTGGGGGACCCAGTACTTC; CDR3: CASIGGWGTQYF
D: TRBD1; V: TRBV2; J: TRBJ1-1; size: NA; length: 17; DNA: TGTGCCAGCCCTACCGGGACAGGAGCCCTTGCGAACACTGAAGCTTTCTTT; CDR3: CASPTGTGALANTEAFF
D: NA; V: TRBV9; J: TRBJ2-6; size: NA; length: 14; DNA: TGTGCCAGCAGCGTGGTCTCTGGGGCCAACGTCCTGACTTTC; CDR3: CASSVVSGANVLTF
D: NA; V: TRBV15; J: TRBJ1-1; size: NA; length: 11; DNA: TGTGCCACCAGCAGAGGACCTGAAGCTTTCTTT; CDR3: CATSRGPEAFF
D: TRBD1; V: TRBV2; J: TRBJ1-1; size: NA; length: 14; DNA: TGTGCCAGCCTAATCAGGGGGAGGGTACCTGAAGCTTTCTTT; CDR3: CASLIRGRVPEAFF
D: NA; V: TRBV13; J: TRBJ2-5; size: NA; length: 14; DNA: TGTGCCAGCAGCTCGTGGGACACACAAGAGACCCAGTACTTC; CDR3: CASSSWDTQETQYF
D: NA; V: TRBV7-9; J: TRBJ2-4; size: NA; length: 14; DNA: TGTGCCAGCAGCTTAGACAGGGATCAAAACATTCAGTACTTC; CDR3: CASSLDRDQNIQYF
D: TRBD2; V: TRBV4-1; J: TRBJ2-1; size: few; length: 17; DNA: TGCGCCAGCAGCCAAGTCGGCGGGGGGGGTAGATACAATGAGCAGTTCTTC; CDR3: CASSQVGGGGRYNEQFF
D: TRBD1; V: TRBV29-1; J: TRBJ1-2; size: NA; length: 13; DNA: TGCAGCGCCCGACAGGGGGCTGACTATGGCTACACCTTC; CDR3: CSARQGADYGYTF
D: NA; V: TRBV7-9; J: TRBJ1-4; size: NA; length: 14; DNA: TGTGCCAGCAGCCCGTGGGGGGGCGTGGAAAAACTGTTTTTT; CDR3: CASSPWGGVEKLFF
D: NA; V: TRBV15; J: TRBJ2-5; size: few; length: 17; DNA: TGTGCCACCAGCAGACCAACCGGGGGGACAGCCCAAGAGACCCAGTACTTC; CDR3: CATSRPTGGTAQETQYF
D: NA; V: TRBV12-5; J: TRBJ1-1; size: few; length: 18; DNA: TGTGCTAGTGGTTTGGTACTAGTACAGGGACGGATGAACACTGAAGCTTTCTTT; CDR3: CASGLVLVQGRMNTEAFF
D: TRBD1; V: TRBV29-1; J: TRBJ1-2; size: NA; length: 13; DNA: TGCAGCGCCGGGACAGGGACTAACTATGGCTACACCTTC; CDR3: CSAGTGTNYGYTF
D: NA; V: TRBV27; J: TRBJ1-2; size: NA; length: 14; DNA: TGTGCCAGCACGGACGACCGGGGGCGCCATGGCTACACCTTC; CDR3: CASTDDRGRHGYTF
D: TRBD2; V: TRBV5-6; J: TRBJ2-2; size: NA; length: 16; DNA: TGTGCCAGCAGCCCTTCAGCGGGGGGCCGGACCGGGGAGCTGTTTTTT; CDR3: CASSPSAGGRTGELFF
D: NA; V: TRBV9; J: TRBJ2-5; size: NA; length: 14; DNA: TGTGCCAGCAGCGGGAGGGGAGGCCAAGAGACCCAGTACTTC; CDR3: CASSGRGGQETQYF
D: TRBD1; V: TRBV6-6; J: TRBJ1-2; size: NA; length: 16; DNA: TGTGCCAGCAGTACTCCAGGACAGGAGGTTATCTATGGCTACACCTTC; CDR3: CASSTPGQEVIYGYTF
D: NA; V: TRBV4-1; J: TRBJ2-7; size: few; length: 13; DNA: TGCGCCAGCAGCCCGACAGCGACCTACGAGCAGTACTTC; CDR3: CASSPTATYEQYF
D: NA; V: TRBV5-1; J: TRBJ2-1; size: NA; length: 12; DNA: TGCGCCAGCAGCCTGGGGGCCGCTGAGCAGTTCTTC; CDR3: CASSLGAAEQFF
D: NA; V: TRBV6-6; J: TRBJ1-1; size: NA; length: 13; DNA: TGTGCCAGCAGTTGGACAGAAGTCACTGAAGCTTTCTTT; CDR3: CASSWTEVTEAFF
D: TRBD1; V: TRBV27; J: TRBJ2-7; size: few; length: 14; DNA: TGTGCCAGCAGTCCGGGACAGGGGGTCGGGGAGCAGTACTTC; CDR3: CASSPGQGVGEQYF
D: NA; V: TRBV5-1; J: TRBJ2-5; size: NA; length: 15; DNA: TGCGCCAGCAGCTTGGCCGGCCCGAGGCGAGAGACCCAGTACTTC; CDR3: CASSLAGPRRETQYF
D: NA; V: TRBV29-1; J: TRBJ2-1; size: NA; length: 15; DNA: TGCAGCGTGGGCGGGGGCCAGAGCTCCTACAATGAGCAGTTCTTC; CDR3: CSVGGGQSSYNEQFF
D: NA; V: TRBV5-1; J: TRBJ2-7; size: NA; length: 12; DNA: TGCGCCAGCAGCTTGCCAGGCCTGGAGCAGTACTTC; CDR3: CASSLPGLEQYF
D: NA; V: TRBV15; J: TRBJ2-7; size: NA; length: 14; DNA: TGTGCCACCAGCAGGGTCCGGGGGAGCTACGAGCAGTACTTC; CDR3: CATSRVRGSYEQYF
D: NA; V: TRBV5-6; J: TRBJ2-7; size: NA; length: 16; DNA: TGTGCCAGCAGCGAGTCAGGGTTTGCGGCAGCCTACGAGCAGTACTTC; CDR3: CASSESGFAAAYEQYF
D: NA; V: TRBV20-1; J: TRBJ2-5; size: NA; length: 11; DNA: TGCAGTGCAAACCAAGAGACGACCCAGTACTTC; CDR3: CSANQETTQYF
D: NA; V: TRBV29-1; J: TRBJ1-1; size: NA; length: 15; DNA: TGCAGCGTTGAAAGGAGGGCGCCAGGGCGCACTGAAGCTTTCTTT; CDR3: CSVERRAPGRTEAFF
D: NA; V: TRBV27; J: TRBJ1-6; size: NA; length: 12; DNA: TGTGCCAGCAGTTCGGGGAATTCACCCCTCCACTTT; CDR3: CASSSGNSPLHF
D: NA; V: TRBV29-1; J: TRBJ1-1; size: NA; length: 13; DNA: TGCAGCGTTGATACAGACCTGAACACTGAAGCTTTCTTT; CDR3: CSVDTDLNTEAFF
D: NA; V: TRBV4-1; J: TRBJ1-6; size: NA; length: 15; DNA: TGCGCCAGCAGCTCCCAGAGCTCCTATAATTCACCCCTCCACTTT; CDR3: CASSSQSSYNSPLHF
D: NA; V: TRBV25-1; J: TRBJ1-4; size: NA; length: 15; DNA: TGTGCCAGCAGTGAATTTGGGTCAGCTAATGAAAAACTGTTTTTT; CDR3: CASSEFGSANEKLFF
D: NA; V: TRBV29-1; J: TRBJ2-3; size: few; length: 12; DNA: TGCAGCGCTCCCGGTCGCACAGATACGCAGTATTTT; CDR3: CSAPGRTDTQYF
D: NA; V: TRBV9; J: TRBJ2-2; size: NA; length: 15; DNA: TGTGCCAGCAGCGTAACCGGGGCGAACACCGGGGAGCTGTTTTTT; CDR3: CASSVTGANTGELFF
D: NA; V: TRBV4-1; J: TRBJ2-7; size: once; length: 17; DNA: TGCGCCAGCAGCCAAGAGGATCAGGGGGACTTCTCCTACGAGCAGTACTTC; CDR3: CASSQEDQGDFSYEQYF
D: NA; V: TRBV4-1; J: TRBJ1-1; size: once; length: 15; DNA: TGCGCCAGCAGCGGCAGGGGCGAGGGCAGCACTGAAGCTTTCTTT; CDR3: CASSGRGEGSTEAFF
D: NA; V: TRBV11-2; J: TRBJ2-4; size: few; length: 12; DNA: TGTGCCAGCAGCTTAGTTGGGGACTCCCAGTACTTC; CDR3: CASSLVGDSQYF
D: NA; V: TRBV30; J: TRBJ2-1; size: NA; length: 12; DNA: TGTGCCTGGAGTGTATACCTAGATGAGCAGTTCTTC; CDR3: CAWSVYLDEQFF
D: TRBD1; V: TRBV4-2; J: TRBJ1-2; size: NA; length: 17; DNA: TGTGCCAGCAGCCAAGAATCCGGGACAGGGAGGGATCGTGGCTACACCTTC; CDR3: CASSQESGTGRDRGYTF
D: NA; V: TRBV6-5; J: TRBJ1-2; size: NA; length: 11; DNA: TGTGCCAGCAGTTTTATGGGCGGCTACACCTTC; CDR3: CASSFMGGYTF
D: NA; V: TRBV19; J: TRBJ1-2; size: NA; length: 12; DNA: TGTGCCAGTAGTCCCACACGAGCGGGCTACACCTTC; CDR3: CASSPTRAGYTF
D: TRBD2; V: TRBV28; J: TRBJ2-7; size: few; length: 17; DNA: TGTGCCAGCAGTCCAGAACATAGCGGGGGGGTTAGCTACGAGCAGTACTTC; CDR3: CASSPEHSGGVSYEQYF
D: NA; V: TRBV5-6; J: TRBJ2-7; size: NA; length: 14; DNA: TGTGCCAGCAGTTCGGTGACTAGGGACTACGAGCAGTACTTC; CDR3: CASSSVTRDYEQYF
D: NA; V: TRBV15; J: TRBJ2-5; size: NA; length: 14; DNA: TGTGCCACCAGCGCCTCGGACAGTCAAGAGACCCAGTACTTC; CDR3: CATSASDSQETQYF